The 25 T cell receptor beta chains presented below share a single source sample, sequenced in a study of blood T cell repertoires in COVID-19. The repertoire was sequenced with immunoSEQ multiplex PCR; TCRdb's copy has only in-frame clones and lacks some. The sample has around 60,000 clones, about 83% seen once. Material: peripheral blood. Receptors originate from an elderly woman with acute or convalescent COVID-19.

This rearrangement joins TRBV5-8 to TRBJ2-3, with 8 bases that match TRBD2. The V and J ends lost 3 bases and 2 bases, in that order; junction bases with no gene match: 8. This CDR3 comprises 16 residues. In germline, CDR1 is SGHTS, CDR2 YDEGEE. The CDR3 nucleotides read TGTGCCAGCAGCTGGGGCAGGACTAGCAACACAGATACGCAGTATTTT. Protein product: CASSWGRTSNTDTQYF.

This clone was counted a few times. This chain joins TRBV28 and TRBJ2-7; 12 nucleotides align to TRBD2. V was pared by 9 bases and J by 6 bases, with 9 bases of the junction left unmatched. Germline V gene sequence: CDR1 MDHEN, CDR2 SYDVKM. The CDR3 sequence is 14 residues long. The CDR3 DNA sequence: TGTGCCAGTCTAGCGGGAGGGCCATTTTTCGAGCAGTACTTC. The encoded protein is CASLAGGPFFEQYF.

The rearrangement joins TRBV29-1 to TRBJ2-7, with 10 bases fitting TRBD1. The CDR3 runs 12 residues. Germline V gene lookup returns CDR1 SQVTM and CDR2 ANQGSEA. The trim removed 4 bases at V and 6 bases at J, leaving 3 bases unmatched. In DNA, the CDR3 is TGCAGCGTTGGACAGGGGGCTGGCGAGCAGTACTTC. Its translation is CSVGQGAGEQYF.

CDR3 nucleotide sequence: TGTGCCAGCAGTTACCCCAGATCACCCCTCCACTTT. Amino acid sequence: CASSYPRSPLHF. The chain combines TRBV6-2 or TRBV6-3 with TRBJ1-6; unclear D gene. Trimming removed 2 bases at V and 10 bases at J, with 6 bases between. Germline V lookup: CDR1 MNHEY, CDR2 SVGEGT. The CDR3 runs to 12 residues.

The rearrangement joins TRBV30 to TRBJ2-4, with a possible D match to TRBD2 (6 bases). Germline V lookup: CDR1 GTSNPN, CDR2 SVGIG (reference sequence). The CDR3 is 14 residues long. Trimming took 2 bases from V and 8 from J, leaving 16 bases between them. Here the CDR3 reads CAWSRLGGRDIQYF. For the CDR3, the DNA is TGTGCCTGGAGTCGGTTGGGGGGACGCGACATTCAGTACTTC.

The chain uses TRBV4-1 and TRBJ2-4; a possible D gene is TRBD1 (6 bases). The V end lost 4 bases, the J end lost 0 bases, and 13 bases lay between the germline ends. Germline assignment: CDR1 MGHRA and CDR2 YSYEKL. The CDR3 covers 16 residues. The CDR3 loop is CASSPRTAVAKNIQYF. The CDR3 region has the DNA TGCGCCAGCAGCCCTAGGACAGCCGTAGCCAAAAACATTCAGTACTTC.

This chain joins TRBV3-1 (or the pseudogene TRBV3-2) and TRBJ2-3; 7 nucleotides match TRBD2. Losses at the gene ends were 2 bases for V and 10 bases for J; bases not matched to a gene: 12. Germline V gene lookup returns CDR1 LGHDT and CDR2 YNNKEL (reference sequence). The CDR3 is made up of 15 amino acids. CDR3 sequence (DNA): TGTGCCAGCAGCCAACTAGCGGCCGGACGTGGGGCGCAGTATTTT. Its protein product is CASSQLAAGRGAQYF.

V is TRBV5-4 and J is TRBJ1-6; 7 nucleotides align to TRBD1. Germline CDR1 and CDR2: SGHNT and YYREEE (reference sequence). This CDR3 has 13 residues. The trim removed 1 base at V and 10 bases at J, leaving 2 bases unmatched. CDR3 residues: CASSLQGGSPLHF. As DNA, the CDR3 is TGTGCCAGCAGCTTGCAGGGGGGCTCACCCCTCCACTTT.

This clone has just one count. The V and J genes are TRBV15 and TRBJ1-5; TRBD1 matches at 7 bases. The V gene end was trimmed by 4 bases and the J gene end by 6 bases; junction bases not matched to a gene: 6. The CDR3 is 14 residues long. The germline V gene encodes CDR1 LNHNV and CDR2 YYDKDF (reference sequence). The CDR3 DNA reads TGTGCCACCAGCATAAACAGGGGAAGTCAGCCCCAGCATTTT. Protein sequence: CATSINRGSQPQHF. The full variable domain, completed using reference TRBV15 and TRBJ1-5, is DAMVIQNPRYQVTQFGKPVTLSCSQTLNHNVMYWYQQKSSQAPKLLFHYYDKDFNNEADTPDNFQSRRPNTSFCFLDIRSPGLGDTAMYLCATSINRGSQPQHFGDGTRLSIL.

The rearrangement joins TRBV5-1 to TRBJ1-4, with D possibly matching TRBD1 (6 bases). The V end lost 4 bases, the J end lost 5 bases, and 15 bases lay between the germline ends. The germline CDR1 and CDR2 sequences are SGHRS and YFSETQ. The CDR3 covers 15 residues. This CDR3 is CASSRRQERNEKLFF. As DNA, the CDR3 is TGCGCCAGCAGCCGGAGACAGGAGCGGAATGAAAAACTGTTTTTT.

J is TRBJ2-2 and V is TRBV20-1; no firm D call. Germline-derived CDR1 and CDR2 are DFQATT and SNEGSKA (reference sequence). The CDR3 covers 13 residues. Trimming removed 3 bases at V and 1 base at J, with 6 bases between. The CDR3 DNA sequence: TGCAGTGCTAGTCCAGGGAACACCGGGGAGCTGTTTTTT. Its protein product is CSASPGNTGELFF.

There are a few counts of this clone. V usage is TRBV5-1 and J usage is TRBJ2-7; 14 bases align to TRBD2. The CDR3 covers 14 residues. The junction had 3 bases not matched to a gene; V was cut back by 7 bases and J by 3 bases. Germline V lookup: CDR1 SGHRS, CDR2 YFSETQ. This CDR3 reads CASSGTSGGYEQYF. CDR3 nucleotides: TGCGCCAGCTCTGGGACTAGCGGGGGCTACGAGCAGTACTTC.

The CDR3 coding sequence is TGTGCCAGCAGCTTAGCGAATCCCCGACTAGCGGGGCCCACCTACGAGCAGTACTTC. Its translation is CASSLANPRLAGPTYEQYF. This chain joins TRBV7-9 and TRBJ2-7, with 11 nucleotides matching TRBD2. The germline CDR1 and CDR2 sequences are SEHNR and FQNEAQ (reference sequence). The V gene end was trimmed by 0 bases and the J gene end by 2 bases; junction bases not matched to a gene: 12. CDR3 length: 19 amino acids. Combining the CDR3 with reference TRBV7-9 and TRBJ2-7 gives the whole variable domain DTGVSQNPRHKITKRGQNVTFRCDPISEHNRLYWYRQTLGQGPEFLTYFQNEAQLEKSRLLSDRFSAERPKGSFSTLEIQRTEQGDSAMYLCASSLANPRLAGPTYEQYFGPGTRLTVT.

This clone came up a few times. J is TRBJ1-2 and V is TRBV30, with 8 bases lining up with TRBD1. Trimming cost V 3 bases and J 8 bases; bases outside gene matches: 17. Looked up from germline, CDR1 is GTSNPN and CDR2 is SVGIG (reference sequence). The CDR3 length is 16 residues. CDR3 DNA sequence: TGTGCCTGGAGCCCAGATGGTGGACAGGGCCTTTGGGGCTACACCTTC. It is translated as CAWSPDGGQGLWGYTF.

The chain carries TRBV7-8 and TRBJ1-4; 8 bases are shared with TRBD1. Germline lookup yields CDR1 SGHVS and CDR2 FQNEAQ. The trim removed 2 bases at V and 10 bases at J, leaving 9 bases unmatched. The CDR3 sequence is 15 residues long. The CDR3 nucleotides are TGTGCCAGCAGCTTATTACAGGGGGAAGGGGGAAAACTGTTTTTT. Translation: CASSLLQGEGGKLFF.

The chain recombines TRBV5-1 with TRBJ1-5; D may be TRBD1 (5 bases). With 2 bases removed from V and 1 base from J, the gap between germline ends came to 10 bases. The germline CDR1 and CDR2 sequences are SGHRS and YFSETQ. This CDR3 region has 15 residues. The CDR3 nucleotides read TGCGCCAGCAGCTTAAGGGGAATGAGCAATCAGCCCCAGCATTTT. It is translated as CASSLRGMSNQPQHF. The full variable domain, with the rest looked up from reference TRBV5-1 and TRBJ1-5, is KAGVTQTPRYLIKTRGQQVTLSCSPISGHRSVSWYQQTPGQGLQFLFEYFSETQRNKGNFPGRFSGRQFSNSRSEMNVSTLELGDSALYLCASSLRGMSNQPQHFGDGTRLSIL.

This chain joins TRBV6-5 and TRBJ1-5, with a possible D match to TRBD1 (5 bases). This CDR3 contains 14 residues. The germline V and J ends were trimmed by 5 bases and 4 bases, with 12 bases remaining between them. Germline V CDR1 and CDR2: MNHEY, SVGAGI. The CDR3 loop reads CASSTRGGNQPQHF. The CDR3 region has the DNA TGTGCCAGCAGTACCCGGGGGGGGAATCAGCCCCAGCATTTT.

V is TRBV18 and J is TRBJ1-5, with D possibly TRBD1 on 6 matching bases. V dropped 2 bases and J dropped 1 base, with 15 bases sitting between them. In germline, CDR1 is KGHSH, CDR2 LQKENI. This CDR3 spans 17 amino acids. The CDR3 DNA reads TGTGCCAGCTCACCATCGGGGGGCCCCCTAAGCAATCAGCCCCAGCATTTT. Translation: CASSPSGGPLSNQPQHF. Complete variable domain (other parts from reference TRBV18 and TRBJ1-5): NAGVMQNPRHLVRRRGQEARLRCSPMKGHSHVYWYRQLPEEGLKFMVYLQKENIIDESGMPKERFSAEFPKEGPSILRIQQVVRGDSAAYFCASSPSGGPLSNQPQHFGDGTRLSIL.

V and J are TRBV27 and TRBJ2-7, with 9 bases lining up with TRBD1. CDR1 is MNHEY and CDR2 is SMNVEV in the germline V gene (reference sequence). The CDR3 consists of 14 residues. Germline trimming cut 5 bases from V and 2 bases from J; bases unmatched to any gene: 4. The chain's CDR3 is CASSLGQGPYEQYF. The CDR3 region has the DNA TGTGCCAGCAGTCTTGGACAGGGGCCCTACGAGCAGTACTTC.

The chain carries TRBV2 and TRBJ2-3, with D perhaps matching TRBD2 (7 bases). The CDR3 totals 16 residues. Trimming took off 6 bases at V and 4 bases at J, with 20 bases between the two ends. Germline loops: CDR1 SNHLY, CDR2 FYNNEI. The CDR3 region is CASRALAGGRSDTQYF. The DNA of the CDR3 is TGTGCCAGCAGGGCCCTCGCCGGGGGGCGGTCAGATACGCAGTATTTT.

CDR3 loop: CASSDRDRVTDTQYF. The CDR3 DNA follows: TGTGCCAGCAGCGACCGGGACAGGGTTACGGATACGCAGTATTTT. J is TRBJ2-3 and V is TRBV28; 9 bases align to TRBD1. The J segment lost 6 bases and the V segment lost 6 bases, leaving 10 bases of the junction unmatched. Germline V lookup: CDR1 MDHEN, CDR2 SYDVKM. The length of the CDR3 is 15 residues. The entire variable domain, with the rest obtained from reference TRBV28 and TRBJ2-3, is as follows: DVKVTQSSRYLVKRTGEKVFLECVQDMDHENMFWYRQDPGLGLRLIYFSYDVKMKEKGDIPEGYSVSREKKERFSLILESASTNQTSMYLCASSDRDRVTDTQYFGPGTRLTVL.

The chain recombines TRBV6-1 with TRBJ1-2; D ambiguous. There are 13 residues in the CDR3. Trimming cost V 2 bases and J 7 bases, with 11 bases left between them. The germline CDR1 and CDR2 sequences are MNHNS and SASEGT. The CDR3 here is CASSENGRLGYTF. CDR3 nucleotide sequence: TGTGCCAGCAGTGAAAATGGCAGGCTTGGCTACACCTTC.

The CDR3 here is CASSRTVSTDTQYF. CDR3 coding DNA: TGTGCCAGTAGTAGGACAGTAAGCACAGATACGCAGTATTTT. The chain recombines TRBV19 with TRBJ2-3, with D perhaps TRBD1 (6 bases). The CDR3 has 14 amino acids. Trimming stripped 4 bases from V and 0 bases from J, with 8 bases between. Germline V CDR1 and CDR2: LNHDA, SQIVND (reference sequence).

The chain couples TRBV23-1 to TRBJ2-7; D call uncertain. Being an ORF, TRBV23-1 has a function that is uncertain. The CDR3 has 14 amino acids. The germline V and J ends were trimmed by 7 bases and 1 base, with 14 bases remaining between them. The CDR3 nucleotides are TGCGCCAGCATGGAGAAAACGCCATCCTACGAGCAGTACTTC. Encoded protein: CASMEKTPSYEQYF.

This clone was counted a few times. The chain carries TRBV7-9 and TRBJ1-2; D not certain. The germline V gene has CDR1 SEHNR and CDR2 FQNEAQ (reference sequence). The CDR3 is 13 amino acids. The V and J ends lost 5 bases and 5 bases respectively, with 12 bases between them. CDR3 in DNA: TGTGCCAGCAGCGTAGGTACGGTGTATGGCTACACCTTC. Amino acid sequence: CASSVGTVYGYTF.